This T cell receptor beta chain was recorded in a study of blood T cell repertoires in COVID-19. Using immunoSEQ multiplex PCR, the repertoire was profiled, and TCRdb retains in-frame clones only, with some absent. The sample holds under 80,000 clones; more than 70% are singletons and the top ten take about 1.5%. Germline V gives CDR1 LNHDA, CDR2 SQIVND (reference sequence). The CDR3 length is 11 residues. V was pared by 9 bases and J by 8 bases, with 13 bases between. The TCR comes from a human donor in a cohort sampled during active COVID-19. The sequenced material came from peripheral blood. The chain combines TRBV19 with TRBJ1-2, with D possibly being TRBD1 (5 bases). CDR3 loop: CASSGGLGYTF. The CDR3 DNA reads TGTGCCAGCTCGGGGGGATTGGGCTACACCTTC.